A single sample gave rise to the 2 T cell receptor beta chains below, sequenced in a study of technical replicates of blood from several donors. The repertoire was sequenced with immunoSEQ multiplex PCR; TCRdb's copy has only in-frame clones and lacks some. This sample has 65,000 to 95,000 clones, with roughly 98% found just once. Input material: T cells isolated from PBMCs. The receptor set was obtained from a human donor in good health.

V and J are TRBV7-9 and TRBJ1-1, with 7 bases that match TRBD1. Trimming at V came to 4 bases and at J to 7 bases, leaving 6 bases not matched to a gene. Germline CDR1 SEHNR, CDR2 FQNEAQ (reference sequence). The CDR3 is made up of 13 amino acids. The CDR3, as DNA: TGTGCCAGCAGCTCCATAAGGGACAGTGAAGCTTTCTTT. It translates to CASSSIRDSEAFF.

The rearrangement joins TRBV21-1 to TRBJ1-2. TRBV21-1 is a known pseudogene. CDR3 length equals 15 residues. CDR3 DNA sequence: TGTGCCAGCAGCACTAGAGCACCTCGTAACTATGGCTACACCTTC. This sequence encodes CASSTRAPRNYGYTF.